This TCR beta chain appears in the sequencing data of a study of identifying expanded T cells in peripheral blood. Data came from immunoSEQ multiplex PCR; TCRdb stores just in-frame clones and leaves some out. Of roughly 100,000 clones listed, around 88% were seen once; the top ten hold over 12%. Healthy donors had no documented immune events, such as infections, while sampled. The sequence was obtained from a person aged 18 to 69 in good health. The sequenced sample was blood.

CDR3 region: CASSGSMARYGYTF. The CDR3, as DNA: TGTGCCAGCAGCGGCAGTATGGCCCGCTATGGCTACACCTTC. The V gene is TRBV9, the J gene TRBJ1-2; D unresolved. Germline V gives CDR1 SGDLS, CDR2 YYNGEE. The length of the CDR3 is 14 residues. V was clipped by 3 bases and J by 4 bases, with 13 bases between them.